The sequence of this T cell receptor (beta chain) was determined in a study of T cell repertoires in cytomegalovirus infection. Study context: Shared public TCR beta signatures pointed to both CMV infection and a matching HLA type.

TCRdb independently ran MiXCR on the reads; one entry per CDR3 protein. The sample records roughly 500,000 distinct CDR3 sequences, about 33% being singletons. Comment on this clonotype: What it binds is unknown.

The CDR3 is 12 residues long. Germline V gene lookup returns CDR1 SQVTM and CDR2 ANQGSEA. J lost 6 bases, V lost 5 bases, and 5 bases had no gene match. This TCR was recovered from a human donor in good health (CMV status not recorded). Some clones in this sample may be carry-over from other donors' samples. Sequenced material: cultured PBMCs, taken from culture after CMV antigen stimulation. The chain uses TRBV29-1 and TRBJ2-7; 9 bases are shared with TRBD1. CDR3 residues: CSVLPTGGEQYF. The CDR3 DNA reads TGCAGCGTTCTCCCGACAGGGGGCGAGCAGTACTTC.